Below, 28 T cell receptor beta chains from the same sample are listed, as sequenced in a study of CD8 T cells in Susac syndrome (dated by TCRdb to about 2019). The library was produced with the immunoSEQ multiplex PCR assay. RNA was extracted using the RNeasy kit, and roughly 0.5 to 1 ug of the RNA was reverse transcribed with random hexamers. In TCRdb, the public reads were trimmed at Q25 with fastp and aligned with MiXCR, with productive beta chains retained. CDR3 protein duplicates are merged, each entry listing the most common genes and DNA. This sample holds hundreds of thousands of distinct CDR3 sequences; 93% were observed only once. The ten most abundant clones make up 0.065% to 0.08% of the sample. The sample taken for sequencing was CD4+ T cells from PBMCs. The receptors were gathered from a human donor with multiple sclerosis.

The chain employs TRBV28 and TRBJ1-1; D ambiguous. Per germline, CDR1 MDHEN and CDR2 SYDVKM. Trimming removed 7 bases at V and 6 bases at J, with 9 bases between. The CDR3 runs 11 residues. The CDR3 DNA is TGTGCCAGCACCCGAGGTGCTGAAGCTTTCTTT. This translates into CASTRGAEAFF. The full variable domain, its missing parts supplied by reference TRBV28 and TRBJ1-1, is DVKVTQSSRYLVKRTGEKVFLECVQDMDHENMFWYRQDPGLGLRLIYFSYDVKMKEKGDIPEGYSVSREKKERFSLILESASTNQTSMYLCASTRGAEAFFGQGTRLTVV.

This CDR3 is CASSLGGRANTGELFF. For the CDR3, the DNA is TGTGCCAGCAGCTTGGGGGGCAGGGCGAACACCGGGGAGCTGTTTTTT. This sequence joins TRBV5-4 and TRBJ2-2; a weak D match, TRBD1 (5 bases). Germline values: CDR1 SGHNT, CDR2 YYREEE (reference sequence). V was clipped by 0 bases and J by 0 bases, with 9 bases between them. CDR3 length: 16 amino acids. Full variable domain (outside the CDR3, taken from reference TRBV5-4 and TRBJ2-2): ETGVTQSPTHLIKTRGQQVTLRCSSQSGHNTVSWYQQALGQGPQFIFQYYREEENGRGNFPPRFSGLQFPNYSSELNVNALELDDSALYLCASSLGGRANTGELFFGEGSRLTVL.

The chain recombines TRBV4-2 with TRBJ1-2; TRBD1 is a possible D gene (6 bases). Per germline, CDR1 LGHNA and CDR2 YNFKEQ. The CDR3 totals 15 residues. Trimming stripped 0 bases from V and 8 bases from J, with 16 bases between. The CDR3 DNA is TGTGCCAGCAGCCAAGATAGGAGCGGGGGCGGAGGCTACACCTTC. Translated, it gives CASSQDRSGGGGYTF.

The CDR3, as DNA: TGTGCCACCAGCAGGGACCCGATCACCGGGGAGCTGTTTTTT. It specifies CATSRDPITGELFF. The chain employs TRBV15 and TRBJ2-2; D ambiguous. CDR1 LNHNV and CDR2 YYDKDF come from the germline V gene (reference sequence). CDR3 length: 14 residues. V was trimmed by 3 bases and J by 4 bases, leaving 9 bases between them.

The V call is TRBV10-3, the J call TRBJ2-7; either TRBD1 or TRBD2 may fit D (5 bases each). The CDR3 length is 12 residues. Deletions cut 6 bases from V and 7 bases from J, with 13 bases between. Germline V lookup: CDR1 ENHRY, CDR2 SYGVKD. This chain's CDR3 is CAIRQGPGEQYF. The CDR3 coding sequence is TGTGCCATCAGGCAGGGACCGGGAGAGCAGTACTTC.

V is TRBV2 and J is TRBJ1-2; no clear D. The CDR3 has 14 amino acids. Germline V lookup: CDR1 SNHLY, CDR2 FYNNEI. V lost 4 bases to trimming and J lost 2 bases, with 11 bases between them. The CDR3 sequence is CASSGFGENYGYTF. CDR3 in DNA: TGTGCCAGCAGTGGATTTGGGGAAAACTATGGCTACACCTTC. The variable domain in full, with the rest retrieved from reference TRBV2 and TRBJ1-2, is EPEVTQTPSHQVTQMGQEVILRCVPISNHLYFYWYRQILGQKVEFLVSFYNNEISEKSEIFDDQFSVERPDGSNFTLKIRSTKLEDSAMYFCASSGFGENYGYTFGSGTRLTVV.

V gene TRBV27 combines with J gene TRBJ1-2; a weak D match, TRBD1 (5 bases). The germline gives CDR1 MNHEY, CDR2 SMNVEV (reference sequence). Deletions cut 3 bases from V and 8 bases from J, with 10 bases between. The CDR3 length is 12 residues. The CDR3 sequence: CASSFGGGGYTF. CDR3 sequence (DNA): TGTGCCAGCAGTTTTGGCGGGGGGGGCTACACCTTC.

The rearrangement joins TRBV30 to TRBJ2-1; tentatively, D is TRBD1 or TRBD2 (5 bases each). Trimming took off 4 bases at V and 2 bases at J, with 12 bases between the two ends. Germline-derived CDR1 and CDR2 are GTSNPN and SVGIG (reference sequence). This CDR3 is built from 14 residues. CDR3 residues: CAWNRGTPYNEQFF. The CDR3 bases are TGTGCCTGGAATCGGGGCACCCCCTACAATGAGCAGTTCTTC.

The CDR3 bases are TGTGCCATCGGGGCCGGGGCCCCCACAGATACGCAGTATTTT. It yields the protein CAIGAGAPTDTQYF. The chain couples TRBV10-3 to TRBJ2-3; possibly TRBD1 or TRBD2 for D (5 bases each). CDR1 and CDR2 from the germline V gene are ENHRY and SYGVKD. The CDR3 sequence is 14 residues long. Trimming removed 8 bases at V and 2 bases at J, with 14 bases between.

The CDR3 reads CSAPSLAGATDTQYF. CDR3 nucleotide sequence: TGCAGCGCACCTTCCTTGGCGGGAGCCACAGATACGCAGTATTTT. The chain employs TRBV20-1 and TRBJ2-3, with 7 bases aligning to TRBD2. The CDR3 covers 15 residues. The germline CDR1 and CDR2 sequences are DFQATT and SNEGSKA (reference sequence).

This clonotype appeared once. The genes are TRBV29-1 and TRBJ2-7; 9 nucleotides line up with TRBD1. This CDR3 has 15 amino acids. Germline V gene data show CDR1 as SQVTM and CDR2 as ANQGSEA. The junction had 9 bases not matched to a gene; V was cut back by 6 bases and J by 0 bases. As DNA, the CDR3 is TGCAGCGTCCCCGATGGACAGGGGAGCTCCTACGAGCAGTACTTC. It yields the protein CSVPDGQGSSYEQYF.

V is TRBV29-1 and J is TRBJ2-5, with a tentative D call TRBD2 (6 bases). The CDR3 has 13 amino acids. V lost 3 bases and J lost 5, with 13 bases in between. Germline CDR1 is SQVTM and CDR2 is ANQGSEA. The CDR3 here is CSVDGGIGETQYF. The CDR3 DNA sequence: TGCAGCGTTGACGGCGGGATAGGTGAGACCCAGTACTTC.

The genes are TRBV5-1 and TRBJ2-7; TRBD2 matches 11 bases. Germline V gene sequence: CDR1 SGHRS, CDR2 YFSETQ. This CDR3 has 15 amino acids. CDR3 loop: CASSLGLADSYEQYV. The CDR3 DNA reads as TGTGCCAGCAGCTTGGGACTAGCGGACTCCTACGAGCAGTACGTC.

This chain connects TRBV2 to TRBJ2-5, with 11 bases that match TRBD2. V gave up 2 bases and J gave up 5 bases; unmatched junction bases: 7. The CDR3 is 16 amino acids. Germline loops: CDR1 SNHLY, CDR2 FYNNEI. This chain's CDR3 is CASSENLAGGPETQYF. CDR3 in DNA: TGTGCCAGCAGTGAAAACCTAGCGGGAGGACCCGAGACCCAGTACTTC.

This chain uses TRBV3-1 with TRBJ1-2; D is undetermined. This CDR3 spans 14 amino acids. Germline assignment: CDR1 LGHDT and CDR2 YNNKEL (reference sequence). Trimming left V 2 bases short and J 4 bases short, with 11 bases between. The CDR3 loop reads CASSQRLKPYGYTF. CDR3 bases: TGTGCCAGCAGCCAACGACTGAAACCCTATGGCTACACCTTC.

The chain couples TRBV6-1 to TRBJ1-6; D remains ambiguous. Trimming pared 2 bases from V and 14 bases from J, leaving 16 bases between. CDR1 and CDR2 from the germline V gene are MNHNS and SASEGT. The CDR3 has 14 amino acids. CDR3 in DNA: TGTGCCAGCAGTGAAACCCCCGGGGTGAGAACCCTCCACTTT. It is translated as CASSETPGVRTLHF.

The rearrangement uses TRBV18 and TRBJ2-2, with 8 bases aligning to TRBD2. There are 14 residues in the CDR3. Germline-derived CDR1 and CDR2 are KGHSH and LQKENI. With 4 bases clipped from V and 10 bases from J, the junction kept 8 bases outside the gene matches. The CDR3 DNA follows: TGTGCCAGCTCACTCTTCGGACTAGCAGTGGAGCTGTTTTTT. Translation: CASSLFGLAVELFF.

The V call is TRBV7-8, the J call TRBJ2-7; 8 bases align to TRBD1. The CDR3 contains 17 residues. Per the germline V gene, CDR1 is SGHVS and CDR2 is FQNEAQ. The ends lost 0 bases at V and 2 bases at J; junction bases unmatched: 9. CDR3 coding DNA: TGTGCCAGCAGCTTAGCGATGGACAGGGATGTAACCTACGAGCAGTACTTC. This sequence encodes CASSLAMDRDVTYEQYF.

This clonotype has a handful of counts. The rearrangement links TRBV5-1 to TRBJ2-7, with D unresolved. Germline V CDR1 and CDR2: SGHRS, YFSETQ. V shed 0 bases and J shed 6 bases, with 7 bases lying between them. The CDR3 runs to 12 residues. This CDR3 is CASSLEGGEQYF. CDR3 coding DNA: TGCGCCAGCAGCTTGGAGGGCGGCGAGCAGTACTTC. Variable domain in full (rest from reference TRBV5-1 and TRBJ2-7): KAGVTQTPRYLIKTRGQQVTLSCSPISGHRSVSWYQQTPGQGLQFLFEYFSETQRNKGNFPGRFSGRQFSNSRSEMNVSTLELGDSALYLCASSLEGGEQYFGPGTRLTVT.

The chain employs TRBV12-3 or TRBV12-4 and TRBJ2-7; D call uncertain. Trimming cost V 3 bases and J 4 bases, with 10 bases left between them. The CDR3 covers 13 residues. CDR3 sequence: CASSLASMYEQYF. DNA of the CDR3: TGTGCCAGCAGTTTGGCTTCTATGTACGAGCAGTACTTC.

Only a few counts were recorded for this clonotype. This chain joins TRBV11-2 and TRBJ2-2; D is uncertain. Germline CDR1 SGHAT, CDR2 FQNNGV. V was pared by 4 bases and J by 5 bases, with 8 bases between. This CDR3 is built from 13 residues. This CDR3 reads CASSSALTGELFF. The CDR3 DNA follows: TGTGCCAGCAGCTCGGCCCTGACCGGGGAGCTGTTTTTT. Filled out from reference TRBV11-2 and TRBJ2-2, the complete variable domain reads EAGVAQSPRYKIIEKRQSVAFWCNPISGHATLYWYQQILGQGPKLLIQFQNNGVVDDSQLPKDRFSAERLKGVDSTLKIQPAKLEDSAVYLCASSSALTGELFFGEGSRLTVL.

J is TRBJ2-5 and V is TRBV20-1, with D possibly TRBD2 on 6 matching bases. The germline CDR1 and CDR2 sequences are DFQATT and SNEGSKA (reference sequence). The CDR3 totals 14 residues. The V end was cut by 6 bases, the J end by 4 bases, with 18 bases between. CDR3 sequence: CSAPNGGERETQYF. For the CDR3, the DNA is TGCAGTGCGCCTAACGGGGGAGAAAGAGAGACCCAGTACTTC.

The genes are TRBV3-1 and TRBJ1-1, with a possible D match to TRBD1 (6 bases). V gave up 3 bases and J gave up 4 bases, with 18 bases separating them. The CDR3 extends over 16 amino acids. Germline V gene data show CDR1 as LGHDT and CDR2 as YNNKEL (reference sequence). The CDR3 protein is CASSQELGGSGTEAFF. The DNA of the CDR3 is TGTGCCAGCAGCCAGGAGTTAGGGGGGTCTGGCACTGAAGCTTTCTTT. Full variable domain (missing parts from reference TRBV3-1 and TRBJ1-1): DTAVSQTPKYLVTQMGNDKSIKCEQNLGHDTMYWYKQDSKKFLKIMFSYNNKELIINETVPNRFSPKSPDKAHLNLHINSLELGDSAVYFCASSQELGGSGTEAFFGQGTRLTVV.

The chain joins TRBV12-3 or TRBV12-4 to TRBJ1-1; D remains unclear. The CDR3 has 19 amino acids. V was clipped by 3 bases and J by 0 bases, with 23 bases between them. Here the CDR3 reads CASSFVPMSIITLNTEAFF. For the CDR3, the DNA is TGTGCCAGCAGTTTTGTTCCCATGAGTATTATAACCTTGAACACTGAAGCTTTCTTT.

This rearrangement joins TRBV7-2 to TRBJ2-7; 7 bases line up with TRBD1. Germline V gene sequence: CDR1 SGHTA, CDR2 FQGNSA. The CDR3 totals 15 residues. After removal of 1 base from V and 0 bases from J, the junction contained 3 bases not matched to a gene. CDR3 DNA sequence: TGTGCCAGCAGCTTAGGGGGACAGAGCTCCTACGAGCAGTACTTC. Translated: CASSLGGQSSYEQYF.

This clonotype was observed a handful of times. The chain joins TRBV6-1 to TRBJ1-2, with D tentatively TRBD1 (6 bases). Germline values: CDR1 MNHNS, CDR2 SASEGT. The germline V and J ends were trimmed by 8 bases and 6 bases, with 13 bases remaining between them. This CDR3 contains 12 residues. The CDR3 nucleotides read TGTGCCAGCGGGACGAGGGGGAATGGCTACACCTTC. Protein product: CASGTRGNGYTF.

J is TRBJ2-7 and V is TRBV7-9; D is perhaps TRBD2 (5 bases). V was trimmed by 0 bases and J by 9 bases, leaving 18 bases between them. The CDR3 runs 15 residues. Germline V gene sequence: CDR1 SEHNR, CDR2 FQNEAQ (reference sequence). CDR3 amino acids: CASSLALGDGIGQYF. For the CDR3, the DNA is TGTGCCAGCAGCTTAGCTTTGGGTGACGGGATCGGGCAGTACTTC.

V gene TRBV9 combines with J gene TRBJ1-1; TRBD1 agrees at 8 bases. Trimming cost V 3 bases and J 0 bases; bases outside gene matches: 10. The CDR3 loop spans 17 amino acids. CDR1 is SGDLS, CDR2 YYNGEE, per germline. This chain's CDR3 is CASSARAGGPMNTEAFF. DNA for the CDR3: TGTGCCAGCAGCGCCCGGGCAGGGGGCCCCATGAACACTGAAGCTTTCTTT.